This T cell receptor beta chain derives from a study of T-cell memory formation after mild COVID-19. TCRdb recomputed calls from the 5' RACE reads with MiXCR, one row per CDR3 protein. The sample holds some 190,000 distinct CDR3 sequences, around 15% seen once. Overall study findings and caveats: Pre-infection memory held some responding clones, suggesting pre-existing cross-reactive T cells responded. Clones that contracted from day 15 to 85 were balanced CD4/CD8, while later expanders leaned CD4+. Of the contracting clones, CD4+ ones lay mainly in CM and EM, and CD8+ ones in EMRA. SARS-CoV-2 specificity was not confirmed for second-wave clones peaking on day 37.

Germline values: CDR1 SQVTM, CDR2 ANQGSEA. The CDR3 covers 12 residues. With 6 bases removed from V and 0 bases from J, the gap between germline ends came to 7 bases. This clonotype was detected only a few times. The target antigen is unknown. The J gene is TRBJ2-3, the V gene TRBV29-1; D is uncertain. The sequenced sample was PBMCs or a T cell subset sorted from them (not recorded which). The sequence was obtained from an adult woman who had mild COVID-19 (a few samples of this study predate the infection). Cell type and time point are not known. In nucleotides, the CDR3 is TGCAGCGTCTCCCCTAGCACAGATACGCAGTATTTT. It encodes CSVSPSTDTQYF.